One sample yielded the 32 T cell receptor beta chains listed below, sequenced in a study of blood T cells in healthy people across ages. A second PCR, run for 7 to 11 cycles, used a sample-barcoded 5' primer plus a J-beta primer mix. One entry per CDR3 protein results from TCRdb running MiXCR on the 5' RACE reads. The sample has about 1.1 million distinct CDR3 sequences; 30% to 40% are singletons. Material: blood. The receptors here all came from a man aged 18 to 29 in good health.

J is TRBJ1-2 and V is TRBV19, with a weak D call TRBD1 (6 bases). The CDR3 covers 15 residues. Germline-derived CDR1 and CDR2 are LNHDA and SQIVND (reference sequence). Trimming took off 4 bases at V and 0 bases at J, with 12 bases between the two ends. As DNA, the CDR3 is TGTGCCAGTAGTAGAGGACAGAGAGCTAACTATGGCTACACCTTC. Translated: CASSRGQRANYGYTF.

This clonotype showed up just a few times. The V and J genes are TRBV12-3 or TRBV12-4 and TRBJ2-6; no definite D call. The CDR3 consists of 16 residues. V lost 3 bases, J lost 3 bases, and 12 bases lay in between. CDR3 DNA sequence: TGTGCCAGCAGTTTGACTGGGGTTGGTGGGGCCAACGTCCTGACTTTC. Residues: CASSLTGVGGANVLTF.

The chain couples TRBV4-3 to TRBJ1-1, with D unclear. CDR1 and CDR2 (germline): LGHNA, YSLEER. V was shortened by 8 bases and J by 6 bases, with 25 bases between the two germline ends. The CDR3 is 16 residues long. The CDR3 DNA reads TGCGCCAGCCGAATAGATCCGGGATCAATAGGTGCTGAAGCTTTCTTT. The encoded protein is CASRIDPGSIGAEAFF.

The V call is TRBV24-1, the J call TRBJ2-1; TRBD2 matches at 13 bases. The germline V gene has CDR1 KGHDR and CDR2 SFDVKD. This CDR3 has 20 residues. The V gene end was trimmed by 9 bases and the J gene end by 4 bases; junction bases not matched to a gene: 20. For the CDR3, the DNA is TGTGCCACCTTCCTGCCCGGCCTACTAGCGGGGGGGCCGTTGTACAATGAGCAGTTCTTC. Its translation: CATFLPGLLAGGPLYNEQFF.

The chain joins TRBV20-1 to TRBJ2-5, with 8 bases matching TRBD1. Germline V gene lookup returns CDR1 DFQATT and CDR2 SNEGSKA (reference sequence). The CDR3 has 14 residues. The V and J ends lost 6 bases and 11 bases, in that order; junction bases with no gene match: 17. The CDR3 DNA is TGCAGTGCAAGACAGGGGATTTCCTACAATGAGCAGTACTTC. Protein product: CSARQGISYNEQYF.

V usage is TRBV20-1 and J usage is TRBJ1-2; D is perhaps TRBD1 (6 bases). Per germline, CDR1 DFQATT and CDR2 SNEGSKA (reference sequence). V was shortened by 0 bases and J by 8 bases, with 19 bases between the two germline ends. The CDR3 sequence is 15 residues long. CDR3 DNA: TGCAGTGCTAGAGATGAGGCCCGGACAGCCGGGGGCTACACCTTC. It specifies CSARDEARTAGGYTF.

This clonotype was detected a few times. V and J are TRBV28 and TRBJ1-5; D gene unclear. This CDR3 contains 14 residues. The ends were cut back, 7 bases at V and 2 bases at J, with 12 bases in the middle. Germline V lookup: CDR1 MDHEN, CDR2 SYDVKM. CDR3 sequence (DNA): TGTGCCAGCACCCTAAGGGCAGGCAATCAGCCCCAGCATTTT. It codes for CASTLRAGNQPQHF.

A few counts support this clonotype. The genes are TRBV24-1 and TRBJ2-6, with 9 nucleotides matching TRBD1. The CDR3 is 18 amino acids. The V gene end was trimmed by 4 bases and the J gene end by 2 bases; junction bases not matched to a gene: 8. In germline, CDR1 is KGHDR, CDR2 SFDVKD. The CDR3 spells CATSDPGTGKAGANVLTF. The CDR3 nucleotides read TGTGCCACCAGTGACCCCGGGACAGGGAAGGCTGGGGCCAACGTCCTGACTTTC.

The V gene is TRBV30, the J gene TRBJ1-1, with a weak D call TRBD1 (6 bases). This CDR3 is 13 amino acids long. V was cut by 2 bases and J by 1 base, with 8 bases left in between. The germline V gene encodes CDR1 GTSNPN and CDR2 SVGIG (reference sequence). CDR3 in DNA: TGTGCCTGGAGTTACAGGGAGAACACTGAAGCTTTCTTT. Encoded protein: CAWSYRENTEAFF.

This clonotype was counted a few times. The CDR3 loop is CASSGGTGLISYEQYF. DNA for the CDR3: TGCGCCAGCAGCGGGGGGACAGGTCTTATCTCCTACGAGCAGTACTTC. The chain carries TRBV5-1 and TRBJ2-7; 8 bases agree with TRBD1. This CDR3 region has 16 residues. Germline values: CDR1 SGHRS, CDR2 YFSETQ. V trimming: 4 bases; J trimming: 0 bases; junction bases outside the gene matches: 9.

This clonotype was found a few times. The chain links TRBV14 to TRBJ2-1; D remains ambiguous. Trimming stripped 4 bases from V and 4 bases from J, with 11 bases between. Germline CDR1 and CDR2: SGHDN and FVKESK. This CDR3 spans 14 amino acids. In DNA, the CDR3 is TGTGCCAGCAGCCTATCCACAGTTTACAATGAGCAGTTCTTC. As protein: CASSLSTVYNEQFF.

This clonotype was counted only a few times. CDR3 sequence (DNA): TGTGCCAGCAGCGTAGTTGGCAGGCTCGACACTGAAGCTTTCTTT. It yields the protein CASSVVGRLDTEAFF. The chain is built from TRBV9 and TRBJ1-1; the D is unclear. Between the trimmed V and J ends, which lost 0 bases and 3 bases, there was a span of 12 bases. This CDR3 is 15 amino acids long. CDR1 SGDLS and CDR2 YYNGEE come from the germline V gene.

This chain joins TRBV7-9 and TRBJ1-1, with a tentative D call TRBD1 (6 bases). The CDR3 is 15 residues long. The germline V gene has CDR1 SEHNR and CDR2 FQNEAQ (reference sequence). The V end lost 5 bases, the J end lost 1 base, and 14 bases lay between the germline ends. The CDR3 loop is CASSARQAANTEAFF. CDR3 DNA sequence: TGTGCCAGCAGCGCGAGACAGGCGGCGAACACTGAAGCTTTCTTT.

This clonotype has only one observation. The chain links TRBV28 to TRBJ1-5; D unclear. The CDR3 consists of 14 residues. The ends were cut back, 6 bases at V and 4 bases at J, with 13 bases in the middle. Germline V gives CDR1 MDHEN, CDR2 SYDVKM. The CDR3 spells CASSTLFRNQPQHF. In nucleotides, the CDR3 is TGTGCCAGCAGCACCCTTTTCAGAAATCAGCCCCAGCATTTT.

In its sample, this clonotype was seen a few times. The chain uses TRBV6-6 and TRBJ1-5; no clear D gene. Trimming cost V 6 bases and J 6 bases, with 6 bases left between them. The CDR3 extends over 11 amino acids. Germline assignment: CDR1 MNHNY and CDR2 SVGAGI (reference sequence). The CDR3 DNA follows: TGTGCCAGCAGCGCTAGTCAGCCCCAGCATTTT. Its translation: CASSASQPQHF.

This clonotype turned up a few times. As DNA, the CDR3 is TGCGCCAGCAGCCAAGTAACCTTCGGTCCCTACGAGCAGTACTTC. It encodes CASSQVTFGPYEQYF. The chain recombines TRBV4-3 with TRBJ2-7; the D is unclear. This CDR3 is 15 amino acids long. CDR1 and CDR2 (germline): LGHNA, YSLEER. The V and J ends lost 1 base and 2 bases respectively, with 12 bases between them.

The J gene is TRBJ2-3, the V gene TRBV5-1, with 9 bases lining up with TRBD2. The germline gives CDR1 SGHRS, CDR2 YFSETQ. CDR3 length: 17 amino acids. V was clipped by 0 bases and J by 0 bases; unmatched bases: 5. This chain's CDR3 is CASSLALGTSSTDTQYF. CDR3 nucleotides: TGCGCCAGCAGCTTGGCTCTAGGGACTAGCAGCACAGATACGCAGTATTTT. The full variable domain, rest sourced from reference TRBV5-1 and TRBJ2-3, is KAGVTQTPRYLIKTRGQQVTLSCSPISGHRSVSWYQQTPGQGLQFLFEYFSETQRNKGNFPGRFSGRQFSNSRSEMNVSTLELGDSALYLCASSLALGTSSTDTQYFGPGTRLTVL.

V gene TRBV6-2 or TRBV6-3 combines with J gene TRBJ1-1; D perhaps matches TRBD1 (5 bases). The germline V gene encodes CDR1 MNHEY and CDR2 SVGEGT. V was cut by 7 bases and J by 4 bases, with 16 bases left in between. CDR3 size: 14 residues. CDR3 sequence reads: CASKIGARVTEAFF. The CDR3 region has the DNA TGTGCCAGCAAAATCGGGGCTAGGGTCACTGAAGCTTTCTTT.

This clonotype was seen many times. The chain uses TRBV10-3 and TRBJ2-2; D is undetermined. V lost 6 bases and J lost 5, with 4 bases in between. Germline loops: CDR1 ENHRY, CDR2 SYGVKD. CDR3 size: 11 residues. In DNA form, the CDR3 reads TGTGCCATCAGAGGAACCGGGGAGCTGTTTTTT. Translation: CAIRGTGELFF.

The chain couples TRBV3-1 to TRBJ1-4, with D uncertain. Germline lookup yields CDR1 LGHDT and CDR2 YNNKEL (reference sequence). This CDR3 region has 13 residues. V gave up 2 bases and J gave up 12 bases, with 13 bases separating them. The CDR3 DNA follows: TGTGCCAGCAGCCAAATTAGACACGGGCAACTGTTTTTT. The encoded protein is CASSQIRHGQLFF.

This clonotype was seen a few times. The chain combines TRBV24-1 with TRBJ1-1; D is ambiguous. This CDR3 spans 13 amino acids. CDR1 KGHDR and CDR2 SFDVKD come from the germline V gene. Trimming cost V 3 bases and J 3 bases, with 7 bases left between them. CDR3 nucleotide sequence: TGTGCCACCAGTGATAGCTGGGACACTGAAGCTTTCTTT. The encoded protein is CATSDSWDTEAFF.

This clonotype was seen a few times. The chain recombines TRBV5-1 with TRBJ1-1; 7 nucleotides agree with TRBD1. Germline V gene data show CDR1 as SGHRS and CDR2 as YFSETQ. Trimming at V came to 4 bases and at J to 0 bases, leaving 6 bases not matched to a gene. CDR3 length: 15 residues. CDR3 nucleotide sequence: TGCGCCAGCAGCGCGGGACAGAGAATGAACACTGAAGCTTTCTTT. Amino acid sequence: CASSAGQRMNTEAFF.

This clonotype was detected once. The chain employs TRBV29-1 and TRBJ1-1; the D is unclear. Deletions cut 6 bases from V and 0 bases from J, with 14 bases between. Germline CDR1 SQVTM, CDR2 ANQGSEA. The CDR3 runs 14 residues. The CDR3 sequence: CSVSSASLNTEAFF. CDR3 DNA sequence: TGCAGCGTCTCTTCGGCCTCGCTGAACACTGAAGCTTTCTTT.

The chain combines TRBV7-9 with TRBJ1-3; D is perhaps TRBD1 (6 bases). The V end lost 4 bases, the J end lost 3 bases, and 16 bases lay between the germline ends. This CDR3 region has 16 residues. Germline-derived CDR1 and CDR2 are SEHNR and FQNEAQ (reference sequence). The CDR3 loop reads CASSSTGIRGGNTIYF. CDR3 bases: TGTGCCAGCAGCTCCACAGGGATCCGTGGTGGAAACACCATATATTTT.

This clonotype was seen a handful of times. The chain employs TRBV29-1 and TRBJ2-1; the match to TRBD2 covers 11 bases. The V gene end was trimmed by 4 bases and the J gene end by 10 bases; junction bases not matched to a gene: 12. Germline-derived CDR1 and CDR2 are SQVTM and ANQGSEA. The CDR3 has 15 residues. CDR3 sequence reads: CSVGSGGAEGGEQFF. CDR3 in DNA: TGCAGCGTTGGTAGCGGGGGGGCGGAAGGCGGAGAGCAGTTCTTC.

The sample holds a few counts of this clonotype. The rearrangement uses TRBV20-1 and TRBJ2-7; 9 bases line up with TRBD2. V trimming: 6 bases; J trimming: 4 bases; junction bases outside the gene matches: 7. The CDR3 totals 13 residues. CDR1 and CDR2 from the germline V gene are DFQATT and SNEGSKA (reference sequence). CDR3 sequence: CSATGTSFYEQYF. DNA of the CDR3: TGCAGTGCCACCGGGACTAGCTTTTACGAGCAGTACTTC.

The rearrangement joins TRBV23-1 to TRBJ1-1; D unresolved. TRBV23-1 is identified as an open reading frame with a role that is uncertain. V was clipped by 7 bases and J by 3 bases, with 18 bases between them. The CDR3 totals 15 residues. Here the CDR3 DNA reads TGCGCCAGCAATCCCTTGGATCAGCGGGACACTGAAGCTTTCTTT. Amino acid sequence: CASNPLDQRDTEAFF.

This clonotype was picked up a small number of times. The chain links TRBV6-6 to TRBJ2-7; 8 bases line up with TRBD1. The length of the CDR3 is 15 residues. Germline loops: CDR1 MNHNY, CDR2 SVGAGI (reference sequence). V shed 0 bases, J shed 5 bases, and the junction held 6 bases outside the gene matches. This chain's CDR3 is CASSYSPRGQDEQYF. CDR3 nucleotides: TGTGCCAGCAGTTACTCTCCCAGGGGGCAAGACGAGCAGTACTTC.

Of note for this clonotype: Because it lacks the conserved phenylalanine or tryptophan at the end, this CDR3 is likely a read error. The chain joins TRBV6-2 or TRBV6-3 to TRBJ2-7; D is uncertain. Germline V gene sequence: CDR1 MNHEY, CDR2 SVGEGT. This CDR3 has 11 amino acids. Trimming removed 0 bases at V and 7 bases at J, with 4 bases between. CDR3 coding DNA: TGTGCCAGCAGTTACTCCAGGGAGCAGTACTTA. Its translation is CASSYSREQYL.

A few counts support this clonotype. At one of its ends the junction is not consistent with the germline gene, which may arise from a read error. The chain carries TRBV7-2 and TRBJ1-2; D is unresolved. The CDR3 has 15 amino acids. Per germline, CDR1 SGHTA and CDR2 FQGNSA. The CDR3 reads CASSLAGDPLGGYTF. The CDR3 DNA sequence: TGTGCCAGCAGCCTAGCCGGAGACCCCTTAGGGGGCTACACCTTC.

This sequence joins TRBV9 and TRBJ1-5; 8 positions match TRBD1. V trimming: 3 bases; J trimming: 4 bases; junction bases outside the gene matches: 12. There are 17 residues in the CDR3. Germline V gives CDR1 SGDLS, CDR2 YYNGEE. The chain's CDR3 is CASSAGTGSTLNQPQHF. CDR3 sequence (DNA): TGTGCCAGCAGCGCGGGGACAGGAAGCACCCTTAATCAGCCCCAGCATTTT.

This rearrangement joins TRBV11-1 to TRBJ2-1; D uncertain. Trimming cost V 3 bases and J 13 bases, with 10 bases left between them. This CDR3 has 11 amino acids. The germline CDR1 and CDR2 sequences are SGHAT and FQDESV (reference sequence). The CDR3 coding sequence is TGTGCCAGCAGCTTCCAAGAGACCCAGTTCTTC. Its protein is CASSFQETQFF.